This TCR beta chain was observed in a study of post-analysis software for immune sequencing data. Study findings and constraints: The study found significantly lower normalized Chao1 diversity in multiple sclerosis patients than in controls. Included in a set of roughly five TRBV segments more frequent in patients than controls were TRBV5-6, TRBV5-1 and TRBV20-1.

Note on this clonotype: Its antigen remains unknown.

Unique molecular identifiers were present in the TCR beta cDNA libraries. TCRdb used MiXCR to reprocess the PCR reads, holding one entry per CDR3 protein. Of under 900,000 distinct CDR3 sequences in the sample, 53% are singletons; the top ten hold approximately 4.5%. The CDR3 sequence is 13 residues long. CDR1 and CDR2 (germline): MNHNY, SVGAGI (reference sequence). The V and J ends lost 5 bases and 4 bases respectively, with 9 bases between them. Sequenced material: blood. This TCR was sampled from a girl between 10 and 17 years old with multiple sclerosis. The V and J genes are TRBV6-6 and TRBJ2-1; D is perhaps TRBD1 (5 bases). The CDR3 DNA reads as TGTGCCAGCAGTCCCTACAGGTACAATGAGCAGTTCTTC. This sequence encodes CASSPYRYNEQFF.